This T cell receptor (beta chain) was recorded in a study of Graves' ophthalmopathy and Graves' hyperthyroidism. For the study at large: Stable hyperthyroidism denotes an absence of ophthalmopathy throughout 18 months of follow-up.

The hyperthyroidism patients, aged 18 to 65, had been newly diagnosed, with under 2 months' duration. Whole-study findings and limits: The authors also found most expanded thyroid clonotypes above 0.001 frequency in blood. It was with roughly 71% sensitivity and about 72% specificity that the model predicted ophthalmopathy progression.

The V and J ends lost 7 bases and 8 bases respectively, with 20 bases between them. CDR3 length: 14 residues. Germline V gene data show CDR1 as MNHEY and CDR2 as SVGAGI. Only a few counts were recorded for this clonotype. Its antigen is not identified. Amplifying from RNA transcripts, the study obtained TCR beta CDR3 regions. HTBI primers were employed in first-round RT-PCR, then a second-round multiplex PCR followed. TCRdb itself ran the multiplex PCR reads through MiXCR, one entry per CDR3 protein. The top ten clones hold more than 9.5% of a sample with over a million distinct CDR3 sequences, about two fifths of them seen once.

The sequence came from an adult man with Graves' hyperthyroidism. The chain carries TRBV6-5 and TRBJ1-1, with unresolved D. Sequenced input: peripheral blood or thyroid tissue (not recorded which). The CDR3 loop reads CASTTLTGLFEAFF. CDR3 sequence (DNA): TGTGCCAGCACGACGTTGACGGGTCTGTTCGAAGCTTTCTTT.